This TCR beta chain was found in a study of cytomegalovirus exposure and HLA in healthy donors. Findings of the study overall: Donors were assumed by presence/absence analyses to have roughly uniform sequencing depth.

PCR used 60 Vbeta primers and 13 Jbeta primers. This table comes from immunoSEQ multiplex PCR, and its TCRdb copy is limited to in-frame clones, with some not included. The repertoire has roughly 180,000 clones, 80% of them found once; the top ten carry 6% to 7.5%. Germline-derived CDR1 and CDR2 are SGHDN and FVKESK. The V and J ends lost 4 bases and 2 bases, in that order; junction bases with no gene match: 8. The CDR3 has 16 amino acids. As regards this clone: Its specificity is not known.

The sample was PBMCs. This receptor was taken from a man under 40 in good health and CMV-seropositive. J is TRBJ2-3 and V is TRBV14, with TRBD2 matching over 8 bases. CDR3 residues: CASSLRLAGITDTQYF. As DNA, the CDR3 is TGTGCCAGCAGCCTGCGGCTAGCGGGCATCACAGATACGCAGTATTTT.